This T cell receptor (beta chain) emerged from a study of CXCR3-negative and CXCR3-positive naive CD8 T cells. Broader study findings: In naive cells, CXCR3-negative and CXCR3-positive subsets had similar TRBV-TRBJ usage; memory cells differed. Similarly elevated diversity marked both naive subsets, with memory CD8+ cells showing far lower diversity.

cDNA libraries for TRB were generated by 5' RACE incorporating UMI labels. TCRdb re-called the 5' RACE reads; one entry per CDR3 protein, DNA not given. The sample table sets out approximately 40,000 distinct CDR3 sequences. Sorting was done in triplicate for each CD8+ T cell subset (approximately 310,000 cells each). CDR3 length: 16 amino acids. A note on this clonotype: The target antigen is unknown.

This TCR was recovered from a human donor in good health. Some clones in this sample may be carry-over from other donors' samples. Sequencing was carried out using memory CD8+ T cells from blood. The gene calls are TRBV12-3 or TRBV12-4 and TRBJ1-2; TCRdb calls TRBD1, which cannot be checked without DNA. The CDR3 loop reads CASSLHGTGLTYGYTF.